This record looks at one T cell receptor (beta chain) sequence and its context. Measured with immunoSEQ multiplex PCR; TCRdb has only the in-frame clones, and not every one. The sample consists of under 500,000 clones, nearly 90% of them appearing once. The data are from a study of blood T cell repertoires in COVID-19. Study-wide background: Both acute and convalescent COVID-19 samples were obtained from the United States, Italy and Spain.

Input material: PBMCs or T cells enriched from blood (not recorded which). This receptor was taken from a woman aged 18-29 years with acute COVID-19.

The CDR3 DNA reads as TGTGCCAGCAGGATAGACAGGGTTGAAACTGAAGCTTTCTTT. It yields the protein CASRIDRVETEAFF. The genes are TRBV2 and TRBJ1-1; 7 nucleotides line up with TRBD1. The CDR3 totals 14 residues. Per the germline V gene, CDR1 is SNHLY and CDR2 is FYNNEI. J gave up 5 bases and V 6 bases, and 9 bases lay outside the gene matches. Full variable domain (outside the CDR3, taken from reference TRBV2 and TRBJ1-1): EPEVTQTPSHQVTQMGQEVILRCVPISNHLYFYWYRQILGQKVEFLVSFYNNEISEKSEIFDDQFSVERPDGSNFTLKIRSTKLEDSAMYFCASRIDRVETEAFFGQGTRLTVV.